This entry describes one T cell receptor beta chain. Its antigen is undetermined. This table comes from immunoSEQ multiplex PCR, and its TCRdb copy is limited to in-frame clones, with some not included. The sample shows tens of thousands of clones, around 86% of them seen only once. This entry belongs to a study of T cell responses to AZD1222 COVID-19 vaccine. V lost 1 base, J lost 8 bases, and 17 bases lay in between. This CDR3 is built from 16 residues. CDR1 KGHSH and CDR2 LQKENI come from the germline V gene. Findings and limits, study-wide: Spike-specific TCR breadth and depth both grew after two AZD1222 doses.

The specimen was peripheral blood, collected on day 0 of AZD1222 vaccination. This TCR derives from an adult in good health. The chain uses TRBV18 and TRBJ1-4, with a possible D match to TRBD1 (5 bases). CDR3 nucleotide sequence: TGTGCCAGCTCACCACGGCAGGGCGGTCGCGAAGAAAAACTGTTTTTT. This translates into CASSPRQGGREEKLFF.